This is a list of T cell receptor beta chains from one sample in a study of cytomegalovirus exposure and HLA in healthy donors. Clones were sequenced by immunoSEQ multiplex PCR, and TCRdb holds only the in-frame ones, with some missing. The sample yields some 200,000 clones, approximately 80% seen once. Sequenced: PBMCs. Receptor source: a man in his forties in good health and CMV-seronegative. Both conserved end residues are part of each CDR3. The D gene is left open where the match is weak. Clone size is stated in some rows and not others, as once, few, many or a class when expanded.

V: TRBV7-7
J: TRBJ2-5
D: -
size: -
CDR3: CASSLSMIKRQETQYF
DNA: TGTGCCAGCAGCTTAAGTATGATCAAGCGGCAAGAGACCCAGTACTTC

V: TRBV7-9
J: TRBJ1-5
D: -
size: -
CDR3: CASSPGGGYSNQPQHF
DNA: TGTGCCAGCAGCCCGGGGGGGGGCTATAGCAATCAGCCCCAGCATTTT

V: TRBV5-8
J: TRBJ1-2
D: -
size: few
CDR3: CASSLASVGYTF
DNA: TGTGCCAGCAGCTTGGCCAGCGTAGGCTACACCTTC

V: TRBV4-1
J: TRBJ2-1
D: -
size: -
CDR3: CASSQEARESGNEQFF
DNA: TGCGCCAGCAGCCAAGAGGCCCGGGAATCGGGCAATGAGCAGTTCTTC

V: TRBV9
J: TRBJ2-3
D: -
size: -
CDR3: CASSVGGSTDTQYF
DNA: TGTGCCAGCAGCGTCGGAGGGAGCACAGATACGCAGTATTTT

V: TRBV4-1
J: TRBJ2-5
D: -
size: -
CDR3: CASSQLAQGGNPGETQYF
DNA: TGCGCCAGCAGCCAATTGGCACAGGGTGGTAACCCAGGGGAGACCCAGTACTTC

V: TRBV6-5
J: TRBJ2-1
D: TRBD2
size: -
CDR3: CASGTSFNEQFF
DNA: TGTGCCAGCGGGACTAGTTTCAATGAGCAGTTCTTC

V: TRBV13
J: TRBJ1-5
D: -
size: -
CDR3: CASSHRSGNQPQHF
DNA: TGTGCCAGCAGCCACAGGAGTGGCAATCAGCCCCAGCATTTT

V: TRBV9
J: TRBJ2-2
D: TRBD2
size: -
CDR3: CASSVVREGTSGNTGELFF
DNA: TGTGCCAGCAGCGTAGTTCGAGAGGGGACTAGCGGGAACACCGGGGAGCTGTTTTTT

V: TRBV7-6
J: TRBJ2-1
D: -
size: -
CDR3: CASSLASYNEQFF
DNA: TGTGCCAGCAGCTTAGCCTCTTACAATGAGCAGTTCTTC

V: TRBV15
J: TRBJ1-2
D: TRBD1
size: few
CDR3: CATSQIRDRGTENYGYTF
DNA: TGTGCCACCAGCCAAATTCGGGACAGGGGTACAGAAAACTATGGCTACACCTTC

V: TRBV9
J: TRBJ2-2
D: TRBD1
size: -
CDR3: CASSVRTGGNTGELFF
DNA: TGTGCCAGCAGCGTGAGGACAGGGGGTAACACCGGGGAGCTGTTTTTT

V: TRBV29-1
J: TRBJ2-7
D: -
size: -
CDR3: CSVYSGEPWEQYF
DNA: TGCAGCGTTTATTCGGGAGAACCGTGGGAGCAGTACTTC

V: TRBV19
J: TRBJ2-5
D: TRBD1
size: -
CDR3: CASSIFGGQQETQYF
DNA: TGTGCCAGTAGTATATTTGGGGGACAGCAAGAGACCCAGTACTTC

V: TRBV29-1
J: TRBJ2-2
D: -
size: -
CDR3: CSVGLGGNTGELFF
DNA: TGCAGCGTTGGGCTCGGGGGAAACACCGGGGAGCTGTTTTTT

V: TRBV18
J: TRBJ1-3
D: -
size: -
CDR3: CASSPQRSGNTIYF
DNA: TGTGCCAGCTCACCTCAGCGCTCTGGAAACACCATATATTTT

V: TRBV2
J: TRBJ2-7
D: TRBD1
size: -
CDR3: CASSETQGAREQYF
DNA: TGTGCCAGCAGTGAAACCCAGGGGGCAAGGGAGCAGTACTTC

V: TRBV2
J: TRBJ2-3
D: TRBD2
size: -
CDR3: CASSGTSGGLRGQYF
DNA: TGTGCCAGCAGTGGAACTAGCGGGGGGCTGCGGGGGCAGTATTTT

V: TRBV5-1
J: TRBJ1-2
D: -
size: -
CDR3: CASSIRTAPPSDYTF
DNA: TGCGCCAGCAGCATTCGGACAGCCCCCCCAAGTGACTACACCTTC

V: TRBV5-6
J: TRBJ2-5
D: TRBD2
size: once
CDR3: CASSLDGTYGRGLQETQYF
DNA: TGTGCCAGCAGCTTGGATGGTACCTATGGGCGGGGGTTACAAGAGACCCAGTACTTC

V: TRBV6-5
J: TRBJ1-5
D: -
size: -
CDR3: CASRPTGPGQPQHF
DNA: TGTGCCAGCAGACCTACAGGGCCAGGGCAGCCCCAGCATTTT

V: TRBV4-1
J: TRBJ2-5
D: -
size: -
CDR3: CASSQDGSSRETQYF
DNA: TGCGCCAGCAGCCAAGACGGTTCTAGCCGAGAGACCCAGTACTTC

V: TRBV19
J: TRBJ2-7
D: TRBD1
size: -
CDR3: CASSTGGYEQYF
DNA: TGTGCCAGTAGTACAGGGGGCTACGAGCAGTACTTC

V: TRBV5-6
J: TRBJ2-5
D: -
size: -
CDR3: CASSTGPRQEAQYF
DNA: TGTGCCAGCAGCACAGGGCCCCGCCAAGAGGCCCAGTACTTC

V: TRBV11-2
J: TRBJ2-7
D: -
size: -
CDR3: CASNDYRETYEQYF
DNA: TGTGCCAGCAACGATTACCGGGAGACCTACGAGCAGTACTTC

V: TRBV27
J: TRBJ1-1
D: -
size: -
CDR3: CASSLMGADTEAFF
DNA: TGTGCCAGCAGCCTCATGGGGGCAGATACTGAAGCTTTCTTT

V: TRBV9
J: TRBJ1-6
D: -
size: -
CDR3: CASSPRAAVGNSPLHF
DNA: TGTGCCAGCAGCCCACGAGCGGCGGTTGGAAATTCACCCCTCCACTTT

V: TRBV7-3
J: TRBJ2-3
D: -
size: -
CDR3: CASSYQGRGTDTQYF
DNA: TGTGCCAGCAGCTACCAGGGCCGGGGGACAGATACGCAGTATTTT

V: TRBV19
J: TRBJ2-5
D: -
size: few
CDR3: CASSIVGKEAETQYF
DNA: TGTGCCAGTAGTATAGTGGGCAAGGAGGCAGAGACCCAGTACTTC

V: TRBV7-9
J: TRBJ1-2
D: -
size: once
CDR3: CASSLSTGAYGYTF
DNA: TGTGCCAGCAGCTTAAGCACAGGCGCGTATGGCTACACCTTC

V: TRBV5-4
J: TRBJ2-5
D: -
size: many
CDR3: CASSFRGTPGTQYF
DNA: TGTGCCAGCAGCTTTCGGGGGACCCCGGGGACCCAGTACTTC

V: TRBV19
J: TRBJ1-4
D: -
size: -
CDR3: CASSMGQVTANEKLFF
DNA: TGTGCCAGTAGTATGGGTCAAGTCACAGCTAATGAAAAACTGTTTTTT

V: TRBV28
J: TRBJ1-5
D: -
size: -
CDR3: CASTVGGGQPQHF
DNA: TGTGCCAGCACCGTCGGAGGTGGTCAGCCCCAGCATTTT

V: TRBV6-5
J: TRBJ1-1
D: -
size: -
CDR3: CASRRRQVENTEAFF
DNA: TGTGCCAGCAGGAGACGACAGGTAGAGAACACTGAAGCTTTCTTT

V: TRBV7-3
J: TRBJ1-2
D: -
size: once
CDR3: CASSLFYNQGGYTF
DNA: TGTGCCAGCAGCTTATTTTATAATCAGGGTGGCTACACCTTC

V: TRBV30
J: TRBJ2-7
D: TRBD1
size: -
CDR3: CAWSRDRVSGEQYF
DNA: TGTGCCTGGAGTAGGGACAGGGTATCGGGCGAGCAGTACTTC

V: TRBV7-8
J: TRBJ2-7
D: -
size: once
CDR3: CASSSNYEQYF
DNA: TGTGCCAGCAGCTCCAATTACGAGCAGTACTTC

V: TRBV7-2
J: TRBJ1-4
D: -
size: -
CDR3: CASSLFFSGATNEKLFF
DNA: TGTGCCAGCAGCTTATTTTTTTCGGGTGCAACTAATGAAAAACTGTTTTTT

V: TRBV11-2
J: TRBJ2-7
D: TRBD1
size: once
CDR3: CASSLRTGDYEQYF
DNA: TGTGCCAGCAGCCTCCGGACAGGGGACTACGAGCAGTACTTC

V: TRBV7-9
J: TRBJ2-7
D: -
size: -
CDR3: CASSLSGGSSYEQYF
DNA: TGTGCCAGCAGTCTTAGTGGGGGGAGCTCCTACGAGCAGTACTTC

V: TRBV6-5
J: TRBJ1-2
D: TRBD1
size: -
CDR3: CASSPSGQGNYGYTF
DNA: TGTGCCAGCAGCCCTTCCGGACAGGGGAACTATGGCTACACCTTC

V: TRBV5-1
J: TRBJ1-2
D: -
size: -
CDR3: CASSLTVAGVGYTF
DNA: TGCGCCAGCAGCCTGACTGTGGCAGGGGTTGGCTACACCTTC

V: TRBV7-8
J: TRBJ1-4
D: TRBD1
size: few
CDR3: CASSLGATGLREKLFF
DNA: TGTGCCAGCAGCTTAGGGGCGACAGGGCTTCGTGAAAAACTGTTTTTT

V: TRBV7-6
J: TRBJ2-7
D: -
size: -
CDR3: CASSLAQGYEQYF
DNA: TGTGCCAGCAGCTTAGCCCAGGGGTACGAGCAGTACTTC

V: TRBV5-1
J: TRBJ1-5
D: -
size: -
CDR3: CATRGSAGPQHF
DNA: TGCGCCACCCGGGGGTCCGCGGGGCCCCAGCATTTT

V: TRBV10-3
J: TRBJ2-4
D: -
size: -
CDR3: CAISEAGLLAKNIQYF
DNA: TGTGCCATCAGTGAGGCAGGGCTGCTAGCCAAAAACATTCAGTACTTC

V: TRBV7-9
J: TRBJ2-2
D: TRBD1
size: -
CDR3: CASSLTPGQGVLSTGELFF
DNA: TGTGCCAGCAGCTTAACCCCGGGACAGGGGGTATTAAGCACCGGGGAGCTGTTTTTT